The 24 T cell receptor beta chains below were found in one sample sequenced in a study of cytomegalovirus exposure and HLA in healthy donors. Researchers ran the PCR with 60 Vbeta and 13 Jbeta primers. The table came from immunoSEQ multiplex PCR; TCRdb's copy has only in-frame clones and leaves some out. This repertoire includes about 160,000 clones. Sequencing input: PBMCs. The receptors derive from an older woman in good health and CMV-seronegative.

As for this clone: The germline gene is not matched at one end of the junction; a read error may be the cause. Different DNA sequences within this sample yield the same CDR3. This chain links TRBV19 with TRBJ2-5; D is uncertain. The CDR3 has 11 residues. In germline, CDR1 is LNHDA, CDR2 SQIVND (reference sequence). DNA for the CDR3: TGTGCCAGTAGCAACCAGGAGACCCAGTACTTC. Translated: CASSNQETQYF.

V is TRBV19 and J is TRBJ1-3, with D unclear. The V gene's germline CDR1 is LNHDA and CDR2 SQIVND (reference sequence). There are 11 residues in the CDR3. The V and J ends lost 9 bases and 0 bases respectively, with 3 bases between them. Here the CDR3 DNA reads TGTGCCAGCAACTCTGGAAACACCATATATTTT. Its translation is CASNSGNTIYF.

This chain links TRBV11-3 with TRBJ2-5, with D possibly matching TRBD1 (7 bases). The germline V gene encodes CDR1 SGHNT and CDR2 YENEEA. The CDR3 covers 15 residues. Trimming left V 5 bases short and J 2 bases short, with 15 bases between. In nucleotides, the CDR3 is TGTGCCAGCAGCCGGGGGACAGCATCTCAAGAGACCCAGTACTTC. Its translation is CASSRGTASQETQYF.

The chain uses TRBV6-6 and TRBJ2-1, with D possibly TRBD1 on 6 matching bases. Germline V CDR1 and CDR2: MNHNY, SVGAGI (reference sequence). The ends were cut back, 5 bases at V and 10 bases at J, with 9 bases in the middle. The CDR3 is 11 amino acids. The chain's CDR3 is CASSAGTEQFF. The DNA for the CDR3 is TGTGCCAGCAGTGCCGGGACAGAGCAGTTCTTC.

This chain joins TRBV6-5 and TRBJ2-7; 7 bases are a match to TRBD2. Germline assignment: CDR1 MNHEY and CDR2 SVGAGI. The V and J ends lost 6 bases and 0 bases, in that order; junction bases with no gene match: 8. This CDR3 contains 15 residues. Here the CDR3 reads CASRRGSGNSYEQYF. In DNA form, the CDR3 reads TGTGCCAGCAGGCGGGGGTCGGGGAACTCCTACGAGCAGTACTTC.

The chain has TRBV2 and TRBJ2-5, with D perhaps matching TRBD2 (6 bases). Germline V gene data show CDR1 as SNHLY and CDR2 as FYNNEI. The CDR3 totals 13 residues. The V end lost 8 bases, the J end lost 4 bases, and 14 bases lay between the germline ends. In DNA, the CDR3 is TGTGCCAGCCTGTGGGAGGATCGAGAGACCCAGTACTTC. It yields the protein CASLWEDRETQYF. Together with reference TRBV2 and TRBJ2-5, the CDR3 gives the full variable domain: EPEVTQTPSHQVTQMGQEVILRCVPISNHLYFYWYRQILGQKVEFLVSFYNNEISEKSEIFDDQFSVERPDGSNFTLKIRSTKLEDSAMYFCASLWEDRETQYFGPGTRLLVL.

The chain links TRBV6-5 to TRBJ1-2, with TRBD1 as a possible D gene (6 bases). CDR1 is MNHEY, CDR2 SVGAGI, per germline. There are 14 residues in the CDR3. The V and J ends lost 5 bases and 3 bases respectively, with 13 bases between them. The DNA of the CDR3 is TGTGCCAGCAGTCCAAGGACAGATTACTATGGCTACACCTTC. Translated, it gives CASSPRTDYYGYTF.

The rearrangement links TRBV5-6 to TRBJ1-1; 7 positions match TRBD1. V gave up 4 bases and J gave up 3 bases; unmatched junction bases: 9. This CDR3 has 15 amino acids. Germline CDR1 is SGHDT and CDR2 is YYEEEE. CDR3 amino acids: CASSPDQGGDTEAFF. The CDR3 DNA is TGTGCCAGCAGCCCAGATCAGGGGGGAGACACTGAAGCTTTCTTT.

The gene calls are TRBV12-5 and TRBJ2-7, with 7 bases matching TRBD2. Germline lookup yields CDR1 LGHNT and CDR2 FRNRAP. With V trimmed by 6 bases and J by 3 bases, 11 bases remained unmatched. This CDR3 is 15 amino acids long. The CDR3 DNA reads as TGTGCTAGTGGGACCTCAGGGAGGGCGGGCTACGAGCAGTACTTC. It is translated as CASGTSGRAGYEQYF.

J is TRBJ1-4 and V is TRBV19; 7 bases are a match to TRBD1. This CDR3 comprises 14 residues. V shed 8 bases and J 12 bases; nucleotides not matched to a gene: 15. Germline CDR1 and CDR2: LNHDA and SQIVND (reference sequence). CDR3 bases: TGTGCCAGTGGTAACGGGGGGGCCCAGGGGGAACTGTTTTTT. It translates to CASGNGGAQGELFF. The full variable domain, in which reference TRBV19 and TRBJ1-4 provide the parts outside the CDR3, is DGGITQSPKYLFRKEGQNVTLSCEQNLNHDAMYWYRQDPGQGLRLIYYSQIVNDFQKGDIAEGYSVSREKKESFPLTVTSAQKNPTAFYLCASGNGGAQGELFFGSGTQLSVL.

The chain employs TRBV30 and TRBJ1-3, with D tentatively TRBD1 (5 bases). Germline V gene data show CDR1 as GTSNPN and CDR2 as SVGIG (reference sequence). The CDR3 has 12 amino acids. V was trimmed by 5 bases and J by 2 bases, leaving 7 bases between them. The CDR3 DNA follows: TGTGCCTGGGCGACAGCTGGAAACACCATATATTTT. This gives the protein CAWATAGNTIYF.

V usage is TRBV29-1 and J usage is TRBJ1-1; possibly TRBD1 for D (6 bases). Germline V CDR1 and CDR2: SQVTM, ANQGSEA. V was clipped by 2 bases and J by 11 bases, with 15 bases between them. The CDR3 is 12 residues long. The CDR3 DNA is TGCAGCGTTGAAATCCTAACAGGGTCTGCTTTCTTT. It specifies CSVEILTGSAFF. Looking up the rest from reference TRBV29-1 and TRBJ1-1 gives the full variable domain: SAVISQKPSRDICQRGTSLTIQCQVDSQVTMMFWYRQQPGQSLTLIATANQGSEATYESGFVIDKFPISRPNLTFSTLTVSNMSPEDSSIYLCSVEILTGSAFFGQGTRLTVV.

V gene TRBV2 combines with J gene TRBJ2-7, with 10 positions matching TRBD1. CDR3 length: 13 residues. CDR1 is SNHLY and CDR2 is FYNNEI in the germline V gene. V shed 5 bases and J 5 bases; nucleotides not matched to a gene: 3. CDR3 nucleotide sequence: TGTGCCAGCAGTAGACAGGGGGCCAACGAGCAGTACTTC. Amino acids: CASSRQGANEQYF.

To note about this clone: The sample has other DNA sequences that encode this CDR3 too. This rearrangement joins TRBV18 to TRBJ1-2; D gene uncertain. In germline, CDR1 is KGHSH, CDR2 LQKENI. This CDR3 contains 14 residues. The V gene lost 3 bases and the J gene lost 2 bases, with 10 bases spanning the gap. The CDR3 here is CASSPGRINYGYTF. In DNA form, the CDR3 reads TGTGCCAGCTCACCGGGCAGGATCAACTATGGCTACACCTTC.

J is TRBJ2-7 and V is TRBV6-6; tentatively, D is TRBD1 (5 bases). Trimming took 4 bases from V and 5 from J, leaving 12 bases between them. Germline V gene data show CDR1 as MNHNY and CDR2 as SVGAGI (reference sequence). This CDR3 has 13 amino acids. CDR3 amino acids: CASSFRQSDEQYF. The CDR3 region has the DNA TGTGCCAGCAGTTTTAGACAGTCCGACGAGCAGTACTTC.

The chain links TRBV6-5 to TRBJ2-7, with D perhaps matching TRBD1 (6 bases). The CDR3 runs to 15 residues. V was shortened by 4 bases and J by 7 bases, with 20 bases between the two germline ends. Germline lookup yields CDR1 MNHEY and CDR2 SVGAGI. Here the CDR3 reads CASSFSTGMSTEQYF. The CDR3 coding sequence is TGTGCCAGCAGTTTCTCGACAGGTATGTCTACGGAGCAGTACTTC.

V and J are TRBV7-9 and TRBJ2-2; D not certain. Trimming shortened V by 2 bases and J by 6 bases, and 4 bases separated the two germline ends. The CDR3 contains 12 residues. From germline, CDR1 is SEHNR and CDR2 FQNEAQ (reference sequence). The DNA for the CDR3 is TGTGCCAGCAGCTTAAGCCCCGGGGAGCTGTTTTTT. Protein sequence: CASSLSPGELFF.

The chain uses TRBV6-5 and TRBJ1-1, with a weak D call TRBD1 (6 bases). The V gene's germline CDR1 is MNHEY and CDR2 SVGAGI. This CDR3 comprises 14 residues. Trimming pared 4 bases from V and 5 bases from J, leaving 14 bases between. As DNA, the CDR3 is TGTGCCAGCAGTTCGTCCACAGGGAGAACTGAAGCTTTCTTT. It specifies CASSSSTGRTEAFF.

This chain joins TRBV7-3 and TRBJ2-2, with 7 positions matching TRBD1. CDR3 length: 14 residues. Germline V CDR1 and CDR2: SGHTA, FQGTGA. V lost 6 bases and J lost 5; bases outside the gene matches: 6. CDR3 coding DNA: TGTGCCAGCAGGTTTACAGGGGATACCGGGGAGCTGTTTTTT. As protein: CASRFTGDTGELFF.

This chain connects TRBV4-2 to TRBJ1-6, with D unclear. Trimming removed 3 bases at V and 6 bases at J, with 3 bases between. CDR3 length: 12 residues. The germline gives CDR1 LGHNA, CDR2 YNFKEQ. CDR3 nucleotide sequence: TGTGCCAGCAGCCAGGCTAATTCACCCCTCCACTTT. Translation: CASSQANSPLHF.

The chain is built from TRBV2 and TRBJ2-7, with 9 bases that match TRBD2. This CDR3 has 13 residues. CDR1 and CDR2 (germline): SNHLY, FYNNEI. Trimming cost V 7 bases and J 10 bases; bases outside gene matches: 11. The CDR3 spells CASTPLREGRQYF. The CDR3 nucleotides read TGTGCCAGCACCCCCTTGCGGGAGGGCCGTCAGTACTTC. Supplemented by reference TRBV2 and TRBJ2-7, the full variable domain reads EPEVTQTPSHQVTQMGQEVILRCVPISNHLYFYWYRQILGQKVEFLVSFYNNEISEKSEIFDDQFSVERPDGSNFTLKIRSTKLEDSAMYFCASTPLREGRQYFGPGTRLTVT.

In DNA, the CDR3 is TGTGCCAGCAGCCAAGCGGCAGGGGGTAGGAAAGCTTTCTTT. It codes for CASSQAAGGRKAFF. The chain recombines TRBV14 with TRBJ1-1, with TRBD1 identical over 7 bases. CDR1 is SGHDN, CDR2 FVKESK, per germline. The length of the CDR3 is 14 residues. Germline trimming cut 1 base from V and 9 bases from J; bases unmatched to any gene: 8.

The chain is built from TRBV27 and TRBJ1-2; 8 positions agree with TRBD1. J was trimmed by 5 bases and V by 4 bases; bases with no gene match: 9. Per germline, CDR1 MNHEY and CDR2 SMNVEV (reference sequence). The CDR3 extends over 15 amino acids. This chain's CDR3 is CASSSSGTGGYGYTF. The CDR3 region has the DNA TGTGCCAGCAGTTCCTCCGGGACAGGCGGATATGGCTACACCTTC.

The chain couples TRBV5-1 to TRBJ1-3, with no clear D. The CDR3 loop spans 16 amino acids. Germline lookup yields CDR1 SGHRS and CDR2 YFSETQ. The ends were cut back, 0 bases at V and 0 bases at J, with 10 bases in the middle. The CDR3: CASSLGADLSGNTIYF. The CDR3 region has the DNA TGCGCCAGCAGCTTGGGGGCAGACCTCTCTGGAAACACCATATATTTT.